This TCR beta chain derives from a study of beta chain features in type 1 diabetes. This clone was counted only a few times. Sequencing targeted expressed TCRB transcripts, as all isolated RNA had been reverse transcribed. The protocol was immunoSEQ multiplex PCR, while the TCRdb copy is restricted to in-frame clones and leaves out a portion. The sample holds 350,000 to 450,000 clones; over 11% are singletons and the top ten take approximately 0.038%. This CDR3 is built from 14 residues. Germline V gene lookup returns CDR1 SGHDT and CDR2 YYEEEE. V was trimmed by 2 bases and J by 2 bases, leaving 9 bases between them.

The chain employs TRBV5-6 and TRBJ2-3, with D unresolved. Material: naive CD4+ T cells from blood. The source of this sequence is a young man in good health. The CDR3 spells CASSFPRVTDTQYF. The CDR3 region has the DNA TGTGCCAGCAGCTTTCCTCGGGTCACAGATACGCAGTATTTT.